The 18 T cell receptor beta chains below come from one sample, sequenced in a study of blood T cell repertoires in COVID-19. Assay used: immunoSEQ multiplex PCR; TCRdb lists only in-frame clones, some missing. The sample carries 250,000 to 300,000 clones, around 80% recorded once. The sample consisted of PBMCs or T cells enriched from blood (not recorded which). Receptor source: a man in his forties who had been exposed to COVID-19.

The chain combines TRBV19 with TRBJ2-1; D might be TRBD1 (5 bases). The CDR3 runs to 13 residues. V lost 6 bases and J 1 base, leaving 7 bases between the germline ends. Per the germline V gene, CDR1 is LNHDA and CDR2 is SQIVND (reference sequence). This chain's CDR3 is CASSQGSYNEQFF. The CDR3 DNA sequence: TGTGCCAGTAGCCAGGGTTCCTACAATGAGCAGTTCTTC.

V gene TRBV15 combines with J gene TRBJ2-1, with D possibly being TRBD1 (6 bases). CDR3 length equals 15 residues. Germline V CDR1 and CDR2: LNHNV, YYDKDF (reference sequence). Trimming removed 5 bases at V and 8 bases at J, with 19 bases between. Written as DNA, the CDR3 is TGTGCCACCAGCGGAACAGGGCCCCGATTCGATGAGCAGTTCTTC. Protein sequence: CATSGTGPRFDEQFF.

This clone was detected only a few times. This chain joins TRBV7-9 and TRBJ1-2, with TRBD1 identical over 7 bases. The CDR3 runs to 14 residues. Germline CDR1 reads SEHNR; CDR2 reads FQNEAQ (reference sequence). The ends lost 7 bases at V and 6 bases at J; junction bases unmatched: 11. For the CDR3, the DNA is TGTGCCAGCACCAAAGGGACAGCGTACAATGGCTACACCTTC. This sequence encodes CASTKGTAYNGYTF.

The rearrangement links TRBV3-1 (or the pseudogene TRBV3-2) to TRBJ2-7; D remains ambiguous. There are 12 residues in the CDR3. The germline V and J ends were trimmed by 4 bases and 2 bases, with 6 bases remaining between them. Germline V CDR1 and CDR2: LGHDT, YNNKEL (reference sequence). DNA for the CDR3: TGTGCCAGCAGCCCTACCCCCTACGAGCAGTACTTC. This sequence encodes CASSPTPYEQYF.

The rearrangement uses TRBV24-1 and TRBJ2-5; TRBD2 is a possible D gene (6 bases). Trimming removed 4 bases from V and 2 bases from J, with 13 bases in between. The CDR3 is 15 amino acids. Germline V gives CDR1 KGHDR, CDR2 SFDVKD. CDR3 bases: TGTGCCACCAGTGAGCCGGACGGGAGACAAGAGACCCAGTACTTC. It yields the protein CATSEPDGRQETQYF.

The genes are TRBV25-1 and TRBJ1-1; D possibly corresponds to TRBD1 (5 bases). The germline V gene encodes CDR1 MGHDK and CDR2 SYGVNS. CDR3 size: 14 residues. Trimming removed 4 bases from V and 1 base from J, with 10 bases in between. CDR3 loop: CASSATGRNTEAFF. The CDR3 DNA reads TGTGCCAGCAGTGCTACAGGACGGAACACTGAAGCTTTCTTT. The full variable domain, completed using reference TRBV25-1 and TRBJ1-1, is EADIYQTPRYLVIGTGKKITLECSQTMGHDKMYWYQQDPGMELHLIHYSYGVNSTEKGDLSSESTVSRIRTEHFPLTLESARPSHTSQYLCASSATGRNTEAFFGQGTRLTVV.

The V and J genes are TRBV19 and TRBJ2-1; 16 bases align to TRBD2. The CDR3 consists of 19 residues. V trimming: 3 bases; J trimming: 4 bases; junction bases outside the gene matches: 9. Germline CDR1 reads LNHDA; CDR2 reads SQIVND (reference sequence). Written as DNA, the CDR3 is TGTGCCAGTAGTATCGGGACTAGCGGGAGGGCCCTCATATACAATGAGCAGTTCTTC. It translates to CASSIGTSGRALIYNEQFF.

The V gene is TRBV7-8, the J gene TRBJ2-2, with D possibly matching TRBD1 (6 bases). The CDR3 has 16 residues. The V gene lost 2 bases and the J gene lost 5 bases, with 15 bases spanning the gap. The germline CDR1 and CDR2 sequences are SGHVS and FQNEAQ. The DNA for the CDR3 is TGTGCCAGCAGCTTACCCGACAGGTTGGGTACCGGGGAGCTGTTTTTT. This translates into CASSLPDRLGTGELFF.

V and J are TRBV14 and TRBJ2-7; D ambiguous. CDR1 is SGHDN and CDR2 is FVKESK in the germline V gene. V lost 2 bases and J 2 bases, leaving 13 bases between the germline ends. The CDR3 has 15 residues. The CDR3 bases are TGTGCCAGCAGCCAAAATTATGGCAGGACCTACGAGCAGTACTTC. Translating it yields CASSQNYGRTYEQYF.

The genes are TRBV12-1 and TRBJ2-5; the table calls TRBD2, which could not be checked here. TRBV12-1 is assigned pseudogene status. The CDR3 has 16 residues. The CDR3 here is CASNSALAGGQETQYF. The CDR3 nucleotides read TGTGCCAGCAACTCAGCACTAGCGGGAGGGCAAGAGACCCAGTACTTC.

This clone has only a few counts. The rearrangement joins TRBV9 to TRBJ2-5; 12 bases map to TRBD2. With 3 bases clipped from V and 5 bases from J, the junction kept 5 bases outside the gene matches. The CDR3 loop spans 15 amino acids. The germline CDR1 and CDR2 sequences are SGDLS and YYNGEE. The CDR3 coding sequence is TGTGCCAGCAGCGAGGCTAGCGGGAGGGTTGAGACCCAGTACTTC. Translation gives CASSEASGRVETQYF.

This clone was observed once. The V and J genes are TRBV3-1 (or the pseudogene TRBV3-2) and TRBJ2-7; 7 positions match TRBD2. J was trimmed by 3 bases and V by 4 bases; bases with no gene match: 12. The germline V gene encodes CDR1 LGHDT and CDR2 YNNKEL (reference sequence). This CDR3 region has 16 residues. As DNA, the CDR3 is TGTGCCAGCAGCCGAGCCGTGACTAGCAGAGGCTACGAGCAGTACTTC. Translated, it gives CASSRAVTSRGYEQYF.

The rearrangement uses TRBV11-2 and TRBJ2-5; a weak D match, TRBD2 (6 bases). The CDR3 has 17 residues. Between the trimmed V and J ends, which lost 6 bases and 2 bases, there was a span of 22 bases. Germline V gene data show CDR1 as SGHAT and CDR2 as FQNNGV. The CDR3: CASSLPTGLAHQETQYF. The CDR3 region has the DNA TGTGCCAGCAGTCTACCAACTGGGCTAGCGCATCAAGAGACCCAGTACTTC.

This sequence joins TRBV11-3 and TRBJ2-1; no clear D gene. V shed 0 bases and J shed 5 bases, with 8 bases lying between them. CDR3 size: 14 residues. CDR1 and CDR2 from the germline V gene are SGHNT and YENEEA. DNA of the CDR3: TGTGCCAGCAGCTTAGACGGGTGGGACAATGAGCAGTTCTTC. Amino acids: CASSLDGWDNEQFF.

This clone has more than one count but fewer than ten. The chain links TRBV30 to TRBJ1-2, with TRBD1 identical over 11 bases. CDR3 length equals 15 residues. V lost 5 bases to trimming and J lost 8 bases; unmatched junction nucleotides: 13. Germline-derived CDR1 and CDR2 are GTSNPN and SVGIG (reference sequence). CDR3 DNA sequence: TGTGCCTGGGGTCCAGGACAGGGGGCGTTAAGGGGCTACACCTTC. Amino acid sequence: CAWGPGQGALRGYTF. Based on the CDR3 plus reference TRBV30 and TRBJ1-2, the full variable domain is SQTIHQWPATLVQPVGSPLSLECTVEGTSNPNLYWYRQAAGRGLQLLFYSVGIGQISSEVPQNLSASRPQDRQFILSSKKLLLSDSGFYLCAWGPGQGALRGYTFGSGTRLTVV.

In this sample, this clone turned up once. The chain has TRBV15 and TRBJ1-1; D remains unclear. Germline V gene data show CDR1 as LNHNV and CDR2 as YYDKDF (reference sequence). The V and J ends lost 0 bases and 5 bases respectively, with 7 bases between them. This CDR3 spans 13 amino acids. CDR3 nucleotide sequence: TGTGCCACCAGCAGAGATGGGCTTACTGAAGCTTTCTTT. Its protein product is CATSRDGLTEAFF.

This rearrangement joins TRBV5-4 to TRBJ1-2; a weak D match, TRBD1 (5 bases). V dropped 2 bases and J dropped 6 bases, with 20 bases sitting between them. CDR1 and CDR2 (germline): SGHNT, YYREEE (reference sequence). The CDR3 runs to 16 residues. The CDR3 DNA sequence: TGTGCCAGCAGCTTAGGCAGGGTTGGGGTTATGAATGGCTACACCTTC. This translates into CASSLGRVGVMNGYTF.

The gene calls are TRBV7-3 and TRBJ2-1, with 7 bases matching TRBD2. Looked up from germline, CDR1 is SGHTA and CDR2 is FQGTGA. Trimming removed 2 bases from V and 5 bases from J; junction bases left unmatched: 12. The CDR3 extends over 17 amino acids. The CDR3: CASSLLGGSRTHNEQFF. In DNA, the CDR3 is TGTGCCAGCAGCTTACTTGGCGGGAGTCGCACCCACAATGAGCAGTTCTTC.